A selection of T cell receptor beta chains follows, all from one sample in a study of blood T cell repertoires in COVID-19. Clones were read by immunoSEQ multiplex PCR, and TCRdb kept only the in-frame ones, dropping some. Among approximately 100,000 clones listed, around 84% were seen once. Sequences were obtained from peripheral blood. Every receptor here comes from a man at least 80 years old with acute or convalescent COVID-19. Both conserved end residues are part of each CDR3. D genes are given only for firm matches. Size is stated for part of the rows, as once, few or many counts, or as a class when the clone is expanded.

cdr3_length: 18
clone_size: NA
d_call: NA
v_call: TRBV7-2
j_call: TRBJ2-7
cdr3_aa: CASSLSRSGTLLMYEQYF
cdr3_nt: TGTGCCAGCAGCTTGTCCAGGTCAGGGACTTTACTTATGTACGAGCAGTACTTC

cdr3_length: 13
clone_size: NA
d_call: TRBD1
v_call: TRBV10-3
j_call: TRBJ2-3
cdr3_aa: CANSGQATDTQYF
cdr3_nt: TGTGCCAACTCTGGACAGGCCACAGATACGCAGTATTTT

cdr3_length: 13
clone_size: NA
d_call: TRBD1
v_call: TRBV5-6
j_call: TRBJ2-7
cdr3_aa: CASSPGQTYEQYF
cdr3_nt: TGTGCCAGCAGCCCGGGACAGACCTACGAGCAGTACTTC

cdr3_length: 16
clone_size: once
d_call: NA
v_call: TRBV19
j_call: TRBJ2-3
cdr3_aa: CASSAFLAKGRDTQYF
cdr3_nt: TGTGCCAGTAGTGCCTTCCTAGCGAAAGGGCGGGATACGCAGTATTTT

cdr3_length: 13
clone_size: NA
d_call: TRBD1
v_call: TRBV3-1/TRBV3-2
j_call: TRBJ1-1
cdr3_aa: CASTRTGSTEAFF
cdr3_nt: TGTGCCAGCACCCGGACAGGGAGCACTGAAGCTTTCTTT

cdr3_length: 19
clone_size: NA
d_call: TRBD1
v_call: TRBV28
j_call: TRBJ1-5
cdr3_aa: CASSPGTGVDRGLNQPQHF
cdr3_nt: TGTGCCAGCAGCCCCGGGACAGGGGTGGATCGGGGACTTAATCAGCCCCAGCATTTT

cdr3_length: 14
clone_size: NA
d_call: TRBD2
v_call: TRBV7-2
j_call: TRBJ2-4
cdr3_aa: CASSLGTTKNIQYF
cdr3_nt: TGTGCCAGCAGCCTCGGGACTACCAAAAACATTCAGTACTTC

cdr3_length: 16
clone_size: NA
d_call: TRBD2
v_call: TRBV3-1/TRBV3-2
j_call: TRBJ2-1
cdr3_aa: CASRPSLAGSYNEQFF
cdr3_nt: TGTGCCAGCAGACCCTCACTAGCGGGGTCCTACAATGAGCAGTTCTTC

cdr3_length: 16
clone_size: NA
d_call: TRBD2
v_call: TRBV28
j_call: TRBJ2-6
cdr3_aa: CASATVGGSGANVLTF
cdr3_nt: TGTGCCAGCGCCACGGTGGGGGGGTCTGGGGCCAACGTCCTGACTTTC

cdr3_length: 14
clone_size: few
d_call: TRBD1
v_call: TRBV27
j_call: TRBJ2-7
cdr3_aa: CASRLSRDRDEQYF
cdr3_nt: TGTGCCAGCAGACTAAGCCGGGACAGGGACGAGCAGTACTTC

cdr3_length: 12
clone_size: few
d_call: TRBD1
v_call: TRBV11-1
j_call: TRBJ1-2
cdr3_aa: CASSLNRGGYTF
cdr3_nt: TGTGCCAGCAGCTTAAACAGGGGTGGCTACACCTTC

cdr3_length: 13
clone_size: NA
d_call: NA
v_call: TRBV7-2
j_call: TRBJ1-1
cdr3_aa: CASSPRQETEAFF
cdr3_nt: TGTGCCAGCAGCCCCCGACAGGAGACTGAAGCTTTCTTT

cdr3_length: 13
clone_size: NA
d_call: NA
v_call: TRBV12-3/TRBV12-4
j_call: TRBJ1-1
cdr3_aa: CASSRDMNTEAFF
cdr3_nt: TGTGCCAGCAGTCGGGATATGAACACTGAAGCTTTCTTT

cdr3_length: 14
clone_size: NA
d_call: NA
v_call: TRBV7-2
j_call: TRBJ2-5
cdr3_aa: CASSLGGYQETQYF
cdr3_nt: TGTGCCAGCAGCTTAGGAGGGTACCAAGAGACCCAGTACTTC

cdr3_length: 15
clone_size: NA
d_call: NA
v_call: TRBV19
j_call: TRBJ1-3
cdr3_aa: CASSIGTLSGNTIYF
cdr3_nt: TGTGCCAGTAGTATCGGGACACTCTCTGGAAACACCATATATTTT

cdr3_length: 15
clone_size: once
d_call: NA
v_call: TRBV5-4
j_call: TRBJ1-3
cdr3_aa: CASSLRGIPGNTIYF
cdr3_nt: TGTGCCAGCAGTCTGAGGGGGATTCCTGGAAACACCATATATTTT

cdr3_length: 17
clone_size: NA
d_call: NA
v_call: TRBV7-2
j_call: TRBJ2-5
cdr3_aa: CASSLGSSGGPRETQYF
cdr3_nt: TGTGCCAGCAGCTTAGGTTCGAGCGGAGGCCCCAGGGAGACCCAGTACTTC

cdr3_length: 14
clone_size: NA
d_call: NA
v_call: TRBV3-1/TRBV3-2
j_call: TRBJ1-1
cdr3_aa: CASSRLGQNTEAFF
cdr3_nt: TGTGCCAGCAGCCGCCTGGGACAGAACACTGAAGCTTTCTTT

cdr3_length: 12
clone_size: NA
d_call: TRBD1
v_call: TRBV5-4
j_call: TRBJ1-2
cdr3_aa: CASSLRDRGYTF
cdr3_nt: TGTGCCAGCAGCTTGAGGGACAGAGGCTACACCTTC

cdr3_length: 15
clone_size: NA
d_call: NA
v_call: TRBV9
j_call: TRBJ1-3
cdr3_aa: CASSVEGGVGNTIYF
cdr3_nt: TGTGCCAGCAGCGTAGAGGGAGGGGTAGGAAACACCATATATTTT

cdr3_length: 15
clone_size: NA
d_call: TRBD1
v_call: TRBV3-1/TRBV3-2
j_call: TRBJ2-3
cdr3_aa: CASSSRQGRTDTQYF
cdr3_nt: TGTGCCAGCAGCAGTAGACAGGGGCGCACAGATACGCAGTATTTT

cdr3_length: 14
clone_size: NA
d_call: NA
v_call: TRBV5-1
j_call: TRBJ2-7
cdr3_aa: CASSHPSTGYEQYF
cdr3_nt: TGCGCCAGCAGCCACCCGTCTACAGGGTACGAGCAGTACTTC

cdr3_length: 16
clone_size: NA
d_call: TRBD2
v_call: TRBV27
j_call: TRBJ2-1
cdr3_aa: CASSLFGRPDLDEQFF
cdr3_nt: TGTGCCAGCAGTTTATTCGGGAGGCCGGATTTGGATGAGCAGTTCTTC

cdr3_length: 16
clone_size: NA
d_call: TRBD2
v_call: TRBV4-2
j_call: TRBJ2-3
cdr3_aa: CASSYGGGAGTDTQYF
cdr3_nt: TGTGCCAGCAGCTACGGGGGAGGGGCCGGCACAGATACGCAGTATTTT

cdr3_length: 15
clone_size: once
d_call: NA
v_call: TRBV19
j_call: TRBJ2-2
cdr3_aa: CASSIEPQVVGELFF
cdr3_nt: TGTGCCAGTAGTATCGAACCTCAGGTGGTCGGGGAGCTGTTTTTT

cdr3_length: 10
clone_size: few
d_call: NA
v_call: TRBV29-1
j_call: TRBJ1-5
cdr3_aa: CSAGDQPQHF
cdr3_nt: TGCAGCGCCGGGGATCAGCCCCAGCATTTT

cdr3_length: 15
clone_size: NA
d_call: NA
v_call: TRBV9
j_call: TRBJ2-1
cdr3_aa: CASSVALANYNEQFF
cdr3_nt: TGTGCCAGCAGCGTAGCTCTAGCGAACTACAATGAGCAGTTCTTC

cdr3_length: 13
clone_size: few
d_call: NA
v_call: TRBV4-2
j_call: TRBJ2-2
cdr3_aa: CASSQEQAGELFF
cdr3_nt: TGTGCCAGCAGCCAAGAGCAGGCCGGGGAGCTGTTTTTT

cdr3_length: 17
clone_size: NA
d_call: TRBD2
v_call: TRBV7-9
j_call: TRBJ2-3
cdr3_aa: CASSLAPSGRATDTQYF
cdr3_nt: TGTGCCAGCAGCTTAGCGCCTAGCGGGAGGGCCACAGATACGCAGTATTTT

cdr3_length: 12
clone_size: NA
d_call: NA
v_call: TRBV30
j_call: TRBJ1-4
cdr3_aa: CAWSLQGEKLFF
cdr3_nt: TGTGCCTGGAGTCTGCAGGGGGAAAAACTGTTTTTT

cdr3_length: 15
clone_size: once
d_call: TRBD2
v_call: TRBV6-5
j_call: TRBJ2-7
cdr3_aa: CASSPEGAGAYEQYF
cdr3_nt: TGTGCCAGCAGTCCCGAGGGAGCGGGGGCCTACGAGCAGTACTTC

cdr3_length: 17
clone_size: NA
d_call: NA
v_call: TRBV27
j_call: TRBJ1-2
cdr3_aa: CASSLSMAGSSFYGYTF
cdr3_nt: TGTGCCAGCAGTTTAAGTATGGCCGGGTCGTCCTTCTATGGCTACACCTTC

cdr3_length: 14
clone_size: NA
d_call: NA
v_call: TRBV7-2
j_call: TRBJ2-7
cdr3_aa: CASSPGGTENEQYF
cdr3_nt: TGTGCCAGCAGCCCGGGGGGGACAGAAAACGAGCAGTACTTC